The 32 T cell receptor beta chains reported below all come from one sample, sequenced in a study of control samples from healthy donors and cancer patients. Only in-frame clones appear in the TCRdb table, and some are missing; sequencing was by immunoSEQ multiplex PCR. The repertoire includes fewer than 200,000 clones, 70% to 90% of them detected once, and approximately 12% sits in the top ten. Sample: blood. The receptors originated from a man aged 25 to 40 in good health.

The V and J genes are TRBV19 and TRBJ2-1; TRBD1 matches at 7 bases. Trimming took 3 bases from V and 5 from J; bases not matched to a gene: 4. Germline CDR1 is LNHDA and CDR2 is SQIVND (reference sequence). The length of the CDR3 is 14 residues. CDR3 loop: CASSMTGNNNEQFF. The DNA for the CDR3 is TGTGCCAGTAGTATGACAGGGAACAACAATGAGCAGTTCTTC.

The chain joins TRBV15 to TRBJ2-7, with D perhaps TRBD2 (6 bases). There are 12 residues in the CDR3. V was shortened by 2 bases and J by 7 bases, with 9 bases between the two germline ends. Germline CDR1 LNHNV, CDR2 YYDKDF (reference sequence). Here the CDR3 reads CATSRPAGEQYF. CDR3 nucleotide sequence: TGTGCCACCAGCAGACCCGCGGGGGAGCAGTACTTC.

The chain carries TRBV29-1 and TRBJ2-1; a possible D gene is TRBD2 (5 bases). The CDR3 runs to 12 residues. Trimming took off 0 bases at V and 9 bases at J, with 9 bases between the two ends. Germline V lookup: CDR1 SQVTM, CDR2 ANQGSEA. The CDR3 coding sequence is TGCAGCGTTGAAGATCGACGGGGTGAGCAGTTCTTC. Amino acid sequence: CSVEDRRGEQFF.

The chain is built from TRBV28 and TRBJ2-1, with unresolved D. The CDR3 consists of 12 residues. The germline V gene has CDR1 MDHEN and CDR2 SYDVKM. Trimming stripped 4 bases from V and 2 bases from J, with 3 bases between. CDR3 residues: CASSSTYNEQFF. The DNA for the CDR3 is TGTGCCAGCAGTTCAACCTACAATGAGCAGTTCTTC.

This clone is a singleton in its sample. The V call is TRBV18, the J call TRBJ1-5, with D possibly matching TRBD1 (5 bases). Trimming took 4 bases from V and 4 from J, leaving 5 bases between them. Germline V gene lookup returns CDR1 KGHSH and CDR2 LQKENI. The CDR3 sequence is 12 residues long. The CDR3 nucleotides are TGTGCCAGCTCACGGGGGAATCAGCCCCAGCATTTT. It specifies CASSRGNQPQHF. Variable domain in full (rest from reference TRBV18 and TRBJ1-5): NAGVMQNPRHLVRRRGQEARLRCSPMKGHSHVYWYRQLPEEGLKFMVYLQKENIIDESGMPKERFSAEFPKEGPSILRIQQVVRGDSAAYFCASSRGNQPQHFGDGTRLSIL.

This chain links TRBV6-5 with TRBJ2-7; D might be TRBD2 (6 bases). The CDR3 consists of 14 residues. Between the trimmed V and J ends, which lost 6 bases and 1 base, there was a span of 13 bases. Germline-derived CDR1 and CDR2 are MNHEY and SVGAGI. CDR3 loop: CASRSWDSSYEQYF. CDR3 DNA sequence: TGTGCCAGCAGAAGTTGGGACTCTTCCTACGAGCAGTACTTC.

With respect to this clone: Germline and junction disagree at one end, which may indicate a read error. The V gene is TRBV18, the J gene TRBJ2-7, with D maybe TRBD1 (5 bases). The germline gives CDR1 KGHSH, CDR2 LQKENI. The CDR3 is made up of 13 amino acids. Here the CDR3 reads CASSPQASYEQYF. The CDR3 DNA follows: TGTGCCAGCTCGCCACAGGCTTCCTACGAGCAGTACTTC.

The count of this clone is one. The CDR3 loop is CATRTGARYGNSPLHF. The CDR3, as DNA: TGTGCCACACGGACAGGGGCGAGATATGGTAATTCACCCCTCCACTTT. V gene TRBV27 combines with J gene TRBJ1-6; 9 bases map to TRBD1. Germline V CDR1 and CDR2: MNHEY, SMNVEV (reference sequence). The length of the CDR3 is 16 residues. Germline trimming cut 10 bases from V and 6 bases from J; bases unmatched to any gene: 13.

This clone has just one count. In DNA form, the CDR3 reads TGTGCCAGCAGCGCCCAGACGGACAGAGGAAACACCATATATTTT. It codes for CASSAQTDRGNTIYF. This rearrangement joins TRBV9 to TRBJ1-3, with D perhaps matching TRBD1 (6 bases). V was clipped by 3 bases and J by 4 bases, with 14 bases between them. Germline CDR1 and CDR2: SGDLS and YYNGEE. This CDR3 has 15 amino acids.

The chain is built from TRBV25-1 and TRBJ2-1; D gene ambiguous. This CDR3 has 14 residues. Trimming shortened V by 0 bases and J by 12 bases, and 15 bases separated the two germline ends. CDR1 is MGHDK and CDR2 is SYGVNS in the germline V gene. CDR3 DNA sequence: TGTGCCAGCAGTGAATATAGGTTCGCCGACGGGCAGTTCTTC. Protein product: CASSEYRFADGQFF.

This chain joins TRBV28 and TRBJ1-2; D uncertain. Germline loops: CDR1 MDHEN, CDR2 SYDVKM. V was trimmed by 2 bases and J by 0 bases, leaving 10 bases between them. The CDR3 runs 15 residues. Here the CDR3 DNA reads TGTGCCAGCAGTTTAGCCCCCAGTTCTAACTATGGCTACACCTTC. Translating gives CASSLAPSSNYGYTF.

The rearrangement uses TRBV7-9 and TRBJ1-1; a possible D gene is TRBD1 (6 bases). V lost 3 bases and J 4 bases, leaving 12 bases between the germline ends. This CDR3 has 14 amino acids. In germline, CDR1 is SEHNR, CDR2 FQNEAQ (reference sequence). The CDR3 loop is CASSFPRTATEAFF. In DNA form, the CDR3 reads TGTGCCAGCAGCTTCCCAAGGACAGCCACTGAAGCTTTCTTT.

The chain is built from TRBV4-2 and TRBJ1-2; 7 bases line up with TRBD1. The CDR3 runs 16 residues. Losses at the gene ends were 0 bases for V and 0 bases for J; bases not matched to a gene: 4. Germline V gives CDR1 LGHNA, CDR2 YNFKEQ. CDR3 in amino acids: CASSQDPGTANYGYTF. The CDR3 DNA reads as TGTGCCAGCAGCCAAGATCCAGGGACAGCTAACTATGGCTACACCTTC.

The J gene is TRBJ1-1, the V gene TRBV29-1; D gene uncertain. The length of the CDR3 is 15 residues. The germline V and J ends were trimmed by 6 bases and 0 bases, with 17 bases remaining between them. From germline, CDR1 is SQVTM and CDR2 ANQGSEA. CDR3 residues: CSVEQILYLNTEAFF. CDR3 DNA: TGCAGCGTGGAACAAATCCTTTACTTGAACACTGAAGCTTTCTTT.

The gene calls are TRBV7-3 and TRBJ1-1; D is unresolved. The germline V gene encodes CDR1 SGHTA and CDR2 FQGTGA. The length of the CDR3 is 18 residues. V lost 1 base and J lost 0, with 18 bases in between. The CDR3 is CASSLRPRQERLNTEAFF. The DNA for the CDR3 is TGTGCCAGCAGCTTAAGACCGAGGCAGGAGAGATTGAACACTGAAGCTTTCTTT.

The V gene is TRBV5-4, the J gene TRBJ1-6; D ambiguous. In germline, CDR1 is SGHNT, CDR2 YYREEE (reference sequence). The CDR3 has 16 residues. V shed 3 bases and J shed 6 bases, with 16 bases lying between them. CDR3 nucleotide sequence: TGTGCCAGCAGCTCGGGGTGGAGAAAACCTAATTCACCCCTCCACTTT. Amino acid sequence: CASSSGWRKPNSPLHF.

J is TRBJ2-5 and V is TRBV30, with unresolved D. CDR1 and CDR2 (germline): GTSNPN, SVGIG (reference sequence). Trimming removed 0 bases at V and 5 bases at J, with 10 bases between. The CDR3 runs 13 residues. The CDR3 region has the DNA TGTGCCTGGAGTGTATCTATGTGGGAGACCCAGTACTTC. Translated: CAWSVSMWETQYF.

DNA for the CDR3: TGCGCAGCAGGGAACACTGAAGCTTTCTTT. Translating it yields CAAGNTEAFF. This chain uses TRBV4-1 with TRBJ1-1; D is unclear. The CDR3 sequence is 10 residues long. CDR1 and CDR2 (germline): MGHRA, YSYEKL.

The genes are TRBV12-3 or TRBV12-4 and TRBJ1-5; possible D gene TRBD1, 6 bases. The length of the CDR3 is 13 residues. The V gene lost 7 bases and the J gene lost 7 bases, with 14 bases spanning the gap. CDR3 in DNA: TGTGCCAGCACCCGGGACACCCGACAGCCCCAGCATTTT. It encodes CASTRDTRQPQHF.

V is TRBV19 and J is TRBJ1-6; D possibly corresponds to TRBD1 (6 bases). The CDR3 consists of 16 residues. CDR1 and CDR2 (germline): LNHDA, SQIVND (reference sequence). V lost 5 bases and J lost 7, with 18 bases in between. The CDR3 DNA follows: TGTGCCAGTAGTTCAAGCCTCAGCAGGGGAAATTCACCCCTCCACTTT. This sequence encodes CASSSSLSRGNSPLHF.

This chain connects TRBV10-3 to TRBJ1-2, with 9 bases fitting TRBD1. The CDR3 contains 19 residues. The J segment lost 5 bases and the V segment lost 6 bases, leaving 22 bases of the junction unmatched. Per the germline V gene, CDR1 is ENHRY and CDR2 is SYGVKD. CDR3 amino acids: CAISLRQGVSFLDSYGYTF. CDR3 in DNA: TGTGCCATCAGCCTGCGACAGGGGGTTTCTTTCTTAGACTCTTATGGCTACACCTTC.

The J gene is TRBJ2-7, the V gene TRBV6-2 or TRBV6-3; TRBD1 aligns across 7 bases. V was pared by 4 bases and J by 5 bases, with 8 bases of the junction left unmatched. The CDR3 length is 14 residues. The germline V gene has CDR1 MNHEY and CDR2 SVGEGT. The CDR3 DNA is TGTGCCAGCAGTTCCTTCCTCGGACAGGACGAGCAGTACTTC. Translation gives CASSSFLGQDEQYF.

This CDR3 is CASRYDRVEGYTF. In DNA, the CDR3 is TGTGCCAGCAGGTACGACAGGGTGGAGGGCTACACCTTC. The chain links TRBV12-3 or TRBV12-4 to TRBJ1-2; 7 bases align to TRBD1. V was pared by 6 bases and J by 8 bases, with 9 bases of the junction left unmatched. The CDR3 covers 13 residues.

V is TRBV2 and J is TRBJ2-3; D perhaps matches TRBD1 (5 bases). The CDR3 runs to 13 residues. V lost 4 bases, J lost 2 bases, and 7 bases lay in between. Germline V gene lookup returns CDR1 SNHLY and CDR2 FYNNEI. DNA of the CDR3: TGTGCCAGCAGTGCAGGGTTCACAGATACGCAGTATTTT. This translates into CASSAGFTDTQYF.

This clone was seen only once. The CDR3 loop reads CASSFAKVSYNSPLHF. The CDR3 DNA follows: TGTGCCAGCAGCTTTGCCAAGGTTTCCTATAATTCACCCCTCCACTTT. The chain combines TRBV7-2 with TRBJ1-6; no clear D. Germline V CDR1 and CDR2: SGHTA, FQGNSA. This CDR3 comprises 16 residues. V lost 3 bases to trimming and J lost 1 base, with 10 bases between them.

There are a few counts of this clone. J is TRBJ2-1 and V is TRBV9; the D is unclear. The CDR3 consists of 12 residues. Deletions cut 4 bases from V and 4 bases from J, with 6 bases between. The V gene's germline CDR1 is SGDLS and CDR2 YYNGEE. CDR3 sequence: CASSPLYNEQFF. CDR3 in DNA: TGTGCCAGCAGCCCTTTATACAATGAGCAGTTCTTC. The full variable domain, with the rest looked up from reference TRBV9 and TRBJ2-1, is DSGVTQTPKHLITATGQRVTLRCSPRSGDLSVYWYQQSLDQGLQFLIQYYNGEERAKGNILERFSAQQFPDLHSELNLSSLELGDSALYFCASSPLYNEQFFGPGTRLTVL.

This clone is a singleton in its sample. This rearrangement joins TRBV9 to TRBJ2-6, with TRBD1 matching over 12 bases. Trimming took 3 bases from V and 4 from J; bases not matched to a gene: 11. From germline, CDR1 is SGDLS and CDR2 YYNGEE. The length of the CDR3 is 19 residues. CDR3 loop: CASSAPRGQGARGANVLTF. The CDR3 DNA follows: TGTGCCAGCAGCGCCCCGAGGGGACAGGGGGCGCGGGGGGCCAACGTCCTGACTTTC.

The rearrangement uses TRBV27 and TRBJ1-4; 7 bases fit TRBD1. The ends lost 4 bases at V and 4 bases at J; junction bases unmatched: 12. CDR1 and CDR2 from the germline V gene are MNHEY and SMNVEV (reference sequence). The CDR3 totals 17 residues. The CDR3 nucleotides are TGTGCCAGCAGTTCTGCTCCAGGGGGGGCGCTTAATGAAAAACTGTTTTTT. As protein: CASSSAPGGALNEKLFF.

J is TRBJ1-4 and V is TRBV28, with D possibly matching TRBD1 (6 bases). V dropped 7 bases and J dropped 5 bases, with 14 bases sitting between them. CDR1 is MDHEN and CDR2 is SYDVKM in the germline V gene. The CDR3 runs to 14 residues. The CDR3 DNA follows: TGTGCCAGCATCGCTCAGGGGCCCAATGAAAAACTGTTTTTT. Protein: CASIAQGPNEKLFF.

This rearrangement joins TRBV5-1 to TRBJ2-2, with 7 bases matching TRBD1. The J segment lost 8 bases and the V segment lost 4 bases, leaving 8 bases of the junction unmatched. Germline lookup yields CDR1 SGHRS and CDR2 YFSETQ. CDR3 length: 14 amino acids. In DNA form, the CDR3 reads TGCGCCAGCAGCCGGGACAGTCGACTTGGGGAGCTGTTTTTT. Translated, it gives CASSRDSRLGELFF.

This chain uses TRBV6-1 with TRBJ2-7, with 10 bases matching TRBD1. The CDR3 length is 14 residues. CDR1 and CDR2 (germline): MNHNS, SASEGT. With 2 bases clipped from V and 6 bases from J, the junction kept 4 bases outside the gene matches. Here the CDR3 DNA reads TGTGCCAGCAGTGAAACCGGGACAGGGGCCGAGCAGTACTTC. Its protein product is CASSETGTGAEQYF.

The rearrangement uses TRBV2 and TRBJ1-6, with 7 positions matching TRBD1. The CDR3 contains 14 residues. The J segment lost 5 bases and the V segment lost 7 bases, leaving 5 bases of the junction unmatched. Germline V gene data show CDR1 as SNHLY and CDR2 as FYNNEI. The CDR3 DNA follows: TGTGCCAGCAAGCAGGGACAGAATAATTCACCCCTCCACTTT. Protein: CASKQGQNNSPLHF.